The rows below give T cell receptor beta chains drawn from one sample of a study of breast tumors, draining lymph nodes, adjacent tissues. TCRdb independently ran MiXCR on the multiplex PCR reads; one entry per CDR3 protein. The sample records some 170,000 distinct CDR3 sequences, 30% to 35% being singletons. Material: axillary lymph node tissue. The origin of the receptors is a female donor with breast cancer. Some clones in this sample may be carry-over from other donors' samples. The CDR3 runs from the conserved cysteine through the conserved F or W. Fields, in order: CDR3 protein, CDR3 DNA, V gene, J gene, clone size, D gene. A D gene is named only where the DNA matches it firmly. The listing skips clone size in some rows; elsewhere it reads once, few, many or a size class.

CDR3 protein: CATSRDLPAGYGNQPQHF
CDR3 DNA: TGTGCCACCAGCAGAGATCTTCCGGCGGGGTATGGCAATCAGCCCCAGCATTTT
V gene: TRBV15
J gene: TRBJ1-5
clone size: once
D gene: NA

CDR3 protein: CASRGIGANQPQHF
CDR3 DNA: TGTGCCAGCAGGGGCATCGGGGCTAATCAGCCCCAGCATTTT
V gene: TRBV6-1
J gene: TRBJ1-5
clone size: many
D gene: NA

CDR3 protein: CATSRGNEQFF
CDR3 DNA: TGTGCCACCTCGAGGGGGAATGAGCAGTTCTTC
V gene: TRBV10-3
J gene: TRBJ2-1
clone size: many
D gene: NA

CDR3 protein: CASRERGNTEAFF
CDR3 DNA: TGTGCCAGCAGGGAAAGGGGGAACACTGAAGCTTTCTTT
V gene: TRBV6-5
J gene: TRBJ1-1
clone size: NA
D gene: NA

CDR3 protein: CAWSVGDSYYGQYF
CDR3 DNA: TGTGCCTGGAGTGTAGGTGACAGTTACTACGGGCAGTACTTC
V gene: TRBV30
J gene: TRBJ2-7
clone size: few
D gene: NA

CDR3 protein: CASSLVAQNIQYF
CDR3 DNA: TGTGCCAGCAGCTTAGTGGCGCAAAACATTCAGTACTTC
V gene: TRBV7-9
J gene: TRBJ2-4
clone size: few
D gene: NA

CDR3 protein: CASSVEGTGAQPQHF
CDR3 DNA: TGTGCCAGCAGCGTAGAGGGGACAGGGGCCCAGCCTCAGCATTTT
V gene: TRBV9
J gene: TRBJ1-5
clone size: NA
D gene: TRBD1

CDR3 protein: CASSLGISYEQYF
CDR3 DNA: TGCGCCAGCAGCTTGGGCATCTCCTACGAGCAGTACTTC
V gene: TRBV5-1
J gene: TRBJ2-7
clone size: many
D gene: NA

CDR3 protein: CASSDTASGTNTGELFF
CDR3 DNA: TGTGCCAGCAGTGACACGGCTAGCGGGACGAACACCGGGGAGCTGTTTTTT
V gene: TRBV6-6
J gene: TRBJ2-2
clone size: many
D gene: TRBD2

CDR3 protein: CASSVSGGEWLSTDTQYF
CDR3 DNA: TGTGCCAGCAGCGTTAGCGGGGGGGAATGGTTAAGCACAGATACGCAGTATTTT
V gene: TRBV11-2
J gene: TRBJ2-3
clone size: many
D gene: TRBD2

CDR3 protein: CASTARAMGGNTIYF
CDR3 DNA: TGTGCCAGCACTGCTCGGGCGATGGGGGGAAACACCATATATTTT
V gene: TRBV6-5
J gene: TRBJ1-3
clone size: many
D gene: NA

CDR3 protein: CASSQDLTQGADTQYF
CDR3 DNA: TGTGCCAGCAGCCAGGACCTTACCCAGGGGGCCGATACGCAGTATTTT
V gene: TRBV5-6
J gene: TRBJ2-3
clone size: few
D gene: TRBD1

CDR3 protein: CASRGGGEKLFF
CDR3 DNA: TGTGCCAGCAGAGGGGGTGGTGAAAAACTGTTTTTT
V gene: TRBV27
J gene: TRBJ1-4
clone size: NA
D gene: NA

CDR3 protein: CASSLRLAEGTSGGADETQYF
CDR3 DNA: TGTGCCAGCAGCTTACGGCTGGCCGAGGGGACTAGCGGGGGGGCCGATGAGACCCAGTACTTC
V gene: TRBV7-9
J gene: TRBJ2-5
clone size: many
D gene: TRBD2

CDR3 protein: CASSLTSGTPPSRETQYF
CDR3 DNA: TGTGCCAGCAGCTTGACTAGCGGGACCCCCCCTAGTCGGGAGACCCAGTACTTC
V gene: TRBV11-2
J gene: TRBJ2-5
clone size: few
D gene: TRBD2

CDR3 protein: CAWFEGGGHPPYF
CDR3 DNA: TGTGCCTGGTTTGAAGGGGGGGGCCATCCCCCGTATTTT
V gene: TRBV30
J gene: TRBJ2-3
clone size: many
D gene: NA

CDR3 protein: CASRGITGPDYEQYF
CDR3 DNA: TGTGCCAGCAGAGGAATTACGGGACCCGACTACGAGCAGTACTTC
V gene: TRBV6-5
J gene: TRBJ2-7
clone size: many
D gene: NA

CDR3 protein: CSARDWGGGNTF
CDR3 DNA: NA
V gene: TRBV20-1
J gene: TRBJ1-2
clone size: NA
D gene: NA

CDR3 protein: CASSEPPGQAFSYEQYF
CDR3 DNA: TGTGCCAGCAGTGAACCCCCGGGACAGGCCTTCTCCTACGAGCAGTACTTC
V gene: TRBV6-1
J gene: TRBJ2-7
clone size: many
D gene: TRBD1

CDR3 protein: CASSQEPGDGEQFF
CDR3 DNA: TGCGCCAGCAGCCAAGAACCCGGGGATGGTGAGCAGTTCTTC
V gene: TRBV4-3
J gene: TRBJ2-1
clone size: many
D gene: NA

CDR3 protein: CASSLWRGQETQYF
CDR3 DNA: TGTGCCAGCAGTTTATGGCGGGGGCAAGAGACCCAGTACTTC
V gene: TRBV12-3/TRBV12-4
J gene: TRBJ2-5
clone size: NA
D gene: TRBD2

CDR3 protein: CAVSDRVYGYTF
CDR3 DNA: TGTGCCGTCTCGGACAGGGTCTATGGCTACACCTTC
V gene: TRBV10-3
J gene: TRBJ1-2
clone size: many
D gene: TRBD1

CDR3 protein: CASSPQGGPSETQHF
CDR3 DNA: TGTGCCAGCTCACCACAGGGAGGGCCTTCAGAGACCCAGCATTTT
V gene: TRBV18
J gene: TRBJ1-5
clone size: NA
D gene: NA

CDR3 protein: CASSRSRAHSGGYTF
CDR3 DNA: TGTGCCAGCAGCAGGTCAAGGGCCCATTCGGGGGGCTACACCTTC
V gene: TRBV5-6
J gene: TRBJ1-2
clone size: many
D gene: NA

CDR3 protein: CATILAGATGELFF
CDR3 DNA: TGTGCCACCATACTAGCGGGAGCCACCGGGGAGCTGTTTTTT
V gene: TRBV28
J gene: TRBJ2-2
clone size: many
D gene: TRBD2

CDR3 protein: CASSYSGASSYNSPLHF
CDR3 DNA: TGTGCCAGCAGTTACTCTGGGGCTAGCTCCTATAATTCACCCCTCCACTTT
V gene: TRBV6-6
J gene: TRBJ1-6
clone size: many
D gene: NA

CDR3 protein: CASSVGGTVNQPQHF
CDR3 DNA: TGTGCCAGCAGCGTAGGGGGGACAGTCAATCAGCCCCAGCATTTT
V gene: TRBV9
J gene: TRBJ1-5
clone size: many
D gene: TRBD1

CDR3 protein: CAGSFLSETGYTGELFF
CDR3 DNA: TGTGCCGGCAGTTTCTTATCCGAGACAGGGTACACCGGGGAGCTGTTTTTT
V gene: TRBV27
J gene: TRBJ2-2
clone size: few
D gene: TRBD1